This T cell receptor beta chain was obtained from a study of shared clonotypes between healthy human individuals. Looking at the study overall: Contributing individuals were two females and a few males aged 18 to 49. Whole-study findings and limits: Depth of sequencing was expected to influence donor clonotype sharing.

The CDR3 is made up of 11 amino acids. Germline CDR1 and CDR2: DFQATT and SNEGSKA (reference sequence). In regard to this clone: Its target is not known.

Repertoires were generated with immunoSEQ multiplex PCR, while TCRdb's copy carries only in-frame clones and drops some. The sample has more than 400,000 clones, over 70% seen once. Source material: PBMCs. This chain links TRBV20-1 with TRBJ1-2; D uncertain. The clonotype comes from a middle-aged woman in good health. Some clones in this sample may be carry-over from other donors' samples. CDR3 in amino acids: CSYTDNYGYTF. The CDR3, as DNA: TGCAGCTACACCGATAACTATGGCTACACCTTC.